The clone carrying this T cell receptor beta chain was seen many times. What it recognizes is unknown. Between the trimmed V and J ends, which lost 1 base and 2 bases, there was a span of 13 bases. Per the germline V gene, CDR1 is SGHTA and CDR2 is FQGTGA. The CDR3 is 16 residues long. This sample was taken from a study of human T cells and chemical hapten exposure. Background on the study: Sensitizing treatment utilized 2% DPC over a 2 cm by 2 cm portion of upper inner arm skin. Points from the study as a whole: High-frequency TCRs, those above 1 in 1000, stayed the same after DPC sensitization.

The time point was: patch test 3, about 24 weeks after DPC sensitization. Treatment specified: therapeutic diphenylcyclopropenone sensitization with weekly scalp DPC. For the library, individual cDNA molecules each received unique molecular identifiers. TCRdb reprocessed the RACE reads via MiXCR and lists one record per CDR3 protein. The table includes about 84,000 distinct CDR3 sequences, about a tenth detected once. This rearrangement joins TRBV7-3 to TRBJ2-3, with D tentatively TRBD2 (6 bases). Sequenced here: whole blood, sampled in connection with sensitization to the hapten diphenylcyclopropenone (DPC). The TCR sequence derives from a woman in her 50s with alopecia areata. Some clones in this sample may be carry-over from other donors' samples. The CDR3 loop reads CASSLKGGGSTDTQYF. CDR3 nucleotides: TGTGCCAGCAGCTTAAAGGGAGGCGGGTCCACAGATACGCAGTATTTT.